This T cell receptor (beta chain) was identified during a study of blood T cell repertoires in COVID-19. Study-wide context: There were acute and convalescent COVID-19 samples, and they came from the United States, Italy and Spain.

Method: immunoSEQ multiplex PCR; TCRdb's copy keeps in-frame clones and lacks some. The sample has 150,000 or so clones, around nine tenths seen once. The table lists this clone with a few counts. Per the germline V gene, CDR1 is SGDLS and CDR2 is YYNGEE. V lost 3 bases, J lost 6 bases, and 19 bases lay in between. The CDR3 sequence is 15 residues long. The clonotype originates from a human donor in a cohort sampled during active COVID-19. V usage is TRBV9 and J usage is TRBJ2-7, with D possibly TRBD2 on 5 matching bases. Sequences were obtained from peripheral blood. CDR3: CASSESPLRRSEQYF. The CDR3 DNA reads as TGTGCCAGCAGCGAGAGCCCTCTTCGGAGGAGCGAGCAGTACTTC.